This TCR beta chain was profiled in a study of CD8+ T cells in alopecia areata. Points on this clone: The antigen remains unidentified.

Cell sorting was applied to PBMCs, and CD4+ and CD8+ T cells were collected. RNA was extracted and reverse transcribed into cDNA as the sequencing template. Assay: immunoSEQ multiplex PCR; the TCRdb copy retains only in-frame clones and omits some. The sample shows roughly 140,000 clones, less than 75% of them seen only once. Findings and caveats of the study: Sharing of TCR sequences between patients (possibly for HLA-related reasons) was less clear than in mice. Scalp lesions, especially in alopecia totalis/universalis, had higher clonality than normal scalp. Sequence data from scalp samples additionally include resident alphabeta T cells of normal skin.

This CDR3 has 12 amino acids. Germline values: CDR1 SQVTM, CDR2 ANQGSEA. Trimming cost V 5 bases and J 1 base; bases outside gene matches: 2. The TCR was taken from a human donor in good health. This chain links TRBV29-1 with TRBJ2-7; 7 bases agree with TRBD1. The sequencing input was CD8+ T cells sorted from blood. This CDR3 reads CSVRQGSYEQYF. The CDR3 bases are TGCAGCGTTCGACAGGGTTCCTACGAGCAGTACTTC.